The TCR beta chain under discussion was sequenced for a study of T cells in Graves' hyperthyroidism and ophthalmopathy. Per the germline V gene, CDR1 is SGHDN and CDR2 is FVKESK. CDR3 length: 14 amino acids. Trimming took 1 base from V and 4 from J, leaving 10 bases between them. This clonotype was seen a few times. What was amplified from RNA transcripts were TCR beta CDR3 regions. HTBI primers were the set used in a first-round RT-PCR of the TCR CDR3. TCRdb re-derived calls from the multiplex PCR reads in MiXCR, one entry per CDR3 protein. Of 400,000 or so distinct CDR3 sequences detected, 11% to 15% appear once; the ten largest clones hold 25% to 30%.

The sequenced sample was blood. The V call is TRBV14, the J call TRBJ2-5, with TRBD1 as a possible D gene (5 bases). The receptor's source is a middle-aged man with Graves' ophthalmopathy. The CDR3: CASSQAHDRETQYF. CDR3 coding DNA: TGTGCCAGCAGCCAAGCACATGACAGAGAGACCCAGTACTTC.